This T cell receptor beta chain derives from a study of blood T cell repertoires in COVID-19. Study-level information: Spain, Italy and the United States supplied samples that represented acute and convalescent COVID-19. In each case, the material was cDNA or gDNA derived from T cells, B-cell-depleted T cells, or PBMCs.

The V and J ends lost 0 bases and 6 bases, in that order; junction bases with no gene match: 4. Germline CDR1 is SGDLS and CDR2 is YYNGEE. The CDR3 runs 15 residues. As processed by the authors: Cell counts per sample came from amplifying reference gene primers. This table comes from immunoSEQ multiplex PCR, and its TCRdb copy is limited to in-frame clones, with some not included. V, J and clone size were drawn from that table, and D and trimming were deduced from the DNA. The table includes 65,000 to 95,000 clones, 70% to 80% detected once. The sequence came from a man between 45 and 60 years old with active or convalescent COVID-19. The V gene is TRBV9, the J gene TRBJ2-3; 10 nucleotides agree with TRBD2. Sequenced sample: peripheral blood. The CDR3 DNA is TGTGCCAGCAGCGTAGATGCAGCGGGGGGGGATACGCAGTATTTT. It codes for CASSVDAAGGDTQYF.